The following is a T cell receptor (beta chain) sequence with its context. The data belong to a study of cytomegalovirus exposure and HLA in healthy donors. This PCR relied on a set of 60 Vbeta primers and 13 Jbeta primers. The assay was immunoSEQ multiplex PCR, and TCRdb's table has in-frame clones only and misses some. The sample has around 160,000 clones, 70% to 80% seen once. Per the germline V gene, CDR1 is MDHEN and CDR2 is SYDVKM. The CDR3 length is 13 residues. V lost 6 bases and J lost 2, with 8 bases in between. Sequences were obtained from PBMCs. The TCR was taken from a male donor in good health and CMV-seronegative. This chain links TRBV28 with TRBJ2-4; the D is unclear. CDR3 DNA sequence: TGTGCCAGCAGCTCGCGGACCAAAAACATTCAGTACTTC. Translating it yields CASSSRTKNIQYF.